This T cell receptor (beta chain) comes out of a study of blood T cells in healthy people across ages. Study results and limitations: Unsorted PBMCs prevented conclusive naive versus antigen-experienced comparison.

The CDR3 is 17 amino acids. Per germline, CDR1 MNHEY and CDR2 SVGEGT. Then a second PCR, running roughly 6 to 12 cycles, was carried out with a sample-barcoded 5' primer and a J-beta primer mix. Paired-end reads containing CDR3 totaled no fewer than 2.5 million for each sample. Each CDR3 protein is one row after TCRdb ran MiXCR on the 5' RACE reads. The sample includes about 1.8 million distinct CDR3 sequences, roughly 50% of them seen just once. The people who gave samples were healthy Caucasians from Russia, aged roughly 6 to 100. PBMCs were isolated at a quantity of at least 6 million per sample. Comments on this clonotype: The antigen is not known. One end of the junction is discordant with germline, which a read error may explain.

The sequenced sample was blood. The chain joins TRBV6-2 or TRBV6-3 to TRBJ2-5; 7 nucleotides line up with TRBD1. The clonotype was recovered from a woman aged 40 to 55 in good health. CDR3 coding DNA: TGTGCCAGCAGTCCCAACGGGCTACAGGGGATTCAAGGGACCCAGTACTTC. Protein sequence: CASSPNGLQGIQGTQYF.